This record covers a single T cell receptor beta chain. Only in-frame clones appear in the TCRdb table, and some are missing; sequencing was by immunoSEQ multiplex PCR. The sample holds roughly 95,000 clones; roughly 88% are singletons and the top ten take less than 3%. This sample is drawn from a study of T cell responses to AZD1222 COVID-19 vaccine. Deletions cut 2 bases from V and 0 bases from J, with 10 bases between. The CDR3 is made up of 15 amino acids. CDR1 and CDR2 (germline): LGHDT, YNNKEL (reference sequence). The source was peripheral blood, collected on day 0 of AZD1222 vaccination. The rearrangement uses TRBV3-1 (or the pseudogene TRBV3-2) and TRBJ1-1; D gene ambiguous. This TCR was recovered from an adult in good health. This CDR3 is CASSQYGQVNTEAFF. In DNA, the CDR3 is TGTGCCAGCAGCCAATACGGGCAGGTGAACACTGAAGCTTTCTTT.